This record covers a single T cell receptor (beta chain). No antigen is known for it. Profiling relied on immunoSEQ multiplex PCR, and the TCRdb table lists in-frame clones only, not all of them. Seen here are some 64,000 clones, around 87% observed once, and the top ten hold roughly 13%. The V end lost 5 bases, the J end lost 0 bases, and 14 bases lay between the germline ends. The CDR3 consists of 15 residues. Germline V lookup: CDR1 SGHRS, CDR2 YFSETQ. These data are taken from a study of lymphopenia after photon versus proton radiotherapy. General study findings and limits: Better survival with proton therapy was suggested as possible, not demonstrated. Post-nadir diversity loss with photons came from oligoclonal expansion, particularly CD8+ Temra cells. Larger post-nadir TCR diversity loss correlated inversely with survival in deceased patients.

The gene calls are TRBV5-1 and TRBJ2-5, with D perhaps being TRBD1 or TRBD2 (5 bases each). The source of this sequence is an elderly man with esophageal cancer. This specimen consisted of peripheral blood, obtained from a patient treated with proton-based radiotherapy. The CDR3: CASSKDGGHQETQYF. The CDR3 nucleotides read TGCGCCAGCAGTAAGGATGGGGGACACCAAGAGACCCAGTACTTC.